These 19 T cell receptor beta chains were sequenced from one sample in a study of blood T cell repertoires in COVID-19. Sequencing used immunoSEQ multiplex PCR; TCRdb keeps in-frame clones, though not all of them. Counted here are 4,000 or so clones, about 90% occurring once; the ten biggest clones make up 6% to 8.5%. The sample taken for sequencing was peripheral blood. These receptors came from a man aged 45-60 years with active COVID-19.

This clone is a singleton in its sample. The gene calls are TRBV23-1 and TRBJ2-5, with 9 bases aligning to TRBD1. TRBV23-1 is sorted into the ORF group, with uncertain function. The V and J ends lost 4 bases and 3 bases, in that order; junction bases with no gene match: 6. The CDR3 sequence is 15 residues long. CDR3 DNA sequence: TGCGCCAGCAGTCGTACACAGGGGGCTGAAGAGACCCAGTACTTC. This translates into CASSRTQGAEETQYF.

The chain links TRBV6-5 to TRBJ2-1, with 10 bases lining up with TRBD2. V was clipped by 9 bases and J by 4 bases; unmatched bases: 6. There are 14 residues in the CDR3. Germline V gene data show CDR1 as MNHEY and CDR2 as SVGAGI. This chain's CDR3 is CASRTSGPYNEQFF. For the CDR3, the DNA is TGTGCCAGTAGGACTAGCGGACCTTACAATGAGCAGTTCTTC.

For this clone: At the DNA level, this CDR3 is encoded by other sequences in the same sample as well. In DNA form, the CDR3 reads TGCGCCAGCAGCTTGGCAATGGGGGCAGGTGTCAACGTCCTGACTTTC. Translation gives CASSLAMGAGVNVLTF. The chain links TRBV5-1 to TRBJ2-6, with D maybe TRBD1 (6 bases). The CDR3 contains 16 residues. The germline V gene encodes CDR1 SGHRS and CDR2 YFSETQ. Trimming took 0 bases from V and 9 from J, leaving 16 bases between them.

J is TRBJ2-5 and V is TRBV24-1; D perhaps matches TRBD1 (6 bases). V gave up 2 bases and J gave up 5 bases, with 11 bases separating them. The CDR3 runs 14 residues. CDR1 is KGHDR and CDR2 is SFDVKD in the germline V gene. Here the CDR3 DNA reads TGTGCCACCAGTGATTCGACTACAGGGGAGACCCAGTACTTC. Its translation: CATSDSTTGETQYF.

V is TRBV12-5 and J is TRBJ1-2; D uncertain. Per the germline V gene, CDR1 is LGHNT and CDR2 is FRNRAP. The V gene lost 1 base and the J gene lost 2 bases, with 5 bases spanning the gap. This CDR3 is built from 13 residues. Here the CDR3 reads CASGLGQNYGYTF. CDR3 in DNA: TGTGCTAGTGGTTTGGGCCAGAACTATGGCTACACCTTC. The variable domain in full, completed from reference TRBV12-5 and TRBJ1-2, reads DARVTQTPRHKVTEMGQEVTMRCQPILGHNTVFWYRQTMMQGLELLAYFRNRAPLDDSGMPKDRFSAEMPDATLATLKIQPSEPRDSAVYFCASGLGQNYGYTFGSGTRLTVV.

This rearrangement joins TRBV25-1 to TRBJ2-2; tentative D call: TRBD2 (6 bases). The CDR3 covers 18 residues. The germline gives CDR1 MGHDK, CDR2 SYGVNS. The ends were cut back, 0 bases at V and 7 bases at J, with 21 bases in the middle. The DNA of the CDR3 is TGTGCCAGCAGTGAATACCCAAGCGGAGGGTTGCGTGGCGGGGAGCTGTTTTTT. Translation gives CASSEYPSGGLRGGELFF.

This chain uses TRBV27 with TRBJ2-1, with TRBD2 matching over 11 bases. The V gene end was trimmed by 5 bases and the J gene end by 7 bases; junction bases not matched to a gene: 10. The CDR3 runs to 16 residues. The germline gives CDR1 MNHEY, CDR2 SMNVEV (reference sequence). CDR3 in amino acids: CASSHRLAGTRNEQFF. CDR3 DNA sequence: TGTGCCAGCAGTCACCGACTAGCGGGAACGAGGAATGAGCAGTTCTTC.

The chain joins TRBV24-1 to TRBJ2-4, with D perhaps TRBD1 (6 bases). Germline V gives CDR1 KGHDR, CDR2 SFDVKD. V was shortened by 6 bases and J by 7 bases, with 12 bases between the two germline ends. The CDR3 is made up of 13 amino acids. Here the CDR3 DNA reads TGTGCCACCAGTAAACAGGGATGGAACATTCAGTACTTC. Translation: CATSKQGWNIQYF.

The rearrangement links TRBV19 to TRBJ2-1; TRBD2 matches 11 bases. J was trimmed by 15 bases and V by 0 bases; bases with no gene match: 7. The CDR3 runs 14 residues. Germline CDR1 is LNHDA and CDR2 is SQIVND (reference sequence). CDR3 residues: CASSIDGLAGGLFF. CDR3 bases: TGTGCCAGTAGTATAGATGGCCTAGCGGGAGGATTGTTCTTC.

This chain links TRBV6-2 or TRBV6-3 with TRBJ2-1, with a tentative D call TRBD2 (5 bases). V lost 0 bases and J lost 4, with 10 bases in between. There are 15 residues in the CDR3. Germline-derived CDR1 and CDR2 are MNHEY and SVGEGT. CDR3 sequence reads: CASSYSLDFYNEQFF. CDR3 in DNA: TGTGCCAGCAGTTACTCCTTGGACTTTTACAATGAGCAGTTCTTC.

This rearrangement joins TRBV5-4 to TRBJ2-7; TRBD2 might be the D (5 bases). The CDR3 runs 14 residues. Germline V lookup: CDR1 SGHNT, CDR2 YYREEE (reference sequence). The V end was cut by 4 bases, the J end by 4 bases, with 15 bases between. CDR3 nucleotides: TGTGCCAGCAGCACTGATCTTAGCGATTACGAGCAGTACTTC. Residues: CASSTDLSDYEQYF.

The chain employs TRBV28 and TRBJ1-2, with D unresolved. V gave up 3 bases and J gave up 5 bases, with 7 bases separating them. CDR1 MDHEN and CDR2 SYDVKM come from the germline V gene. This CDR3 is built from 12 residues. This CDR3 reads CASSFFLYGYTF. The CDR3 region has the DNA TGTGCCAGCAGTTTCTTCCTTTATGGCTACACCTTC.

The chain employs TRBV28 and TRBJ2-1; TRBD1 aligns across 10 bases. The CDR3 spans 17 residues. Germline-derived CDR1 and CDR2 are MDHEN and SYDVKM. J gave up 5 bases and V 4 bases, and 11 bases lay outside the gene matches. CDR3 loop: CASSSFAWTGGDNEQFF. DNA of the CDR3: TGTGCCAGCAGTTCCTTCGCCTGGACAGGGGGGGACAATGAGCAGTTCTTC.

V is TRBV28 and J is TRBJ1-4; D unresolved. The CDR3 is made up of 14 amino acids. V was trimmed by 2 bases and J by 1 base, leaving 5 bases between them. The germline V gene has CDR1 MDHEN and CDR2 SYDVKM. The CDR3 protein is CASSLEGTNEKLFF. The CDR3 DNA reads TGTGCCAGCAGTTTAGAGGGAACTAATGAAAAACTGTTTTTT. The full variable domain, rest sourced from reference TRBV28 and TRBJ1-4, is DVKVTQSSRYLVKRTGEKVFLECVQDMDHENMFWYRQDPGLGLRLIYFSYDVKMKEKGDIPEGYSVSREKKERFSLILESASTNQTSMYLCASSLEGTNEKLFFGSGTQLSVL.

The chain combines TRBV7-3 with TRBJ2-2; 8 nucleotides match TRBD1. The length of the CDR3 is 16 residues. Per germline, CDR1 SGHTA and CDR2 FQGTGA. J gave up 3 bases and V 5 bases, and 8 bases lay outside the gene matches. CDR3 region: CASSATGGGDTGELFF. In DNA, the CDR3 is TGTGCCAGCAGCGCCACAGGGGGAGGTGACACCGGGGAGCTGTTTTTT.

V is TRBV30 and J is TRBJ2-7; 9 nucleotides match TRBD1. With V trimmed by 2 bases and J by 4 bases, 15 bases remained unmatched. This CDR3 region has 17 residues. Looked up from germline, CDR1 is GTSNPN and CDR2 is SVGIG (reference sequence). This CDR3 reads CAWSRAGHRGRGYEQYF. CDR3 DNA: TGTGCCTGGAGTCGGGCTGGGCACAGGGGGCGTGGGTACGAGCAGTACTTC.

V and J are TRBV5-6 and TRBJ2-7, with TRBD2 matching 10 bases. Germline-derived CDR1 and CDR2 are SGHDT and YYEEEE. V lost 1 base and J lost 0; bases outside the gene matches: 1. The CDR3 is made up of 15 amino acids. CDR3: CASSLLAGVSYEQYF. The CDR3 nucleotides are TGTGCCAGCAGCTTGCTAGCGGGGGTCTCCTACGAGCAGTACTTC.

This chain connects TRBV6-6 to TRBJ1-2; D is perhaps TRBD1 (6 bases). This CDR3 comprises 14 residues. V lost 5 bases and J lost 7, with 17 bases in between. In germline, CDR1 is MNHNY, CDR2 SVGAGI (reference sequence). The CDR3 DNA reads as TGTGCCAGCAGTCCCTCGGACAGACCAATTGGCTACACCTTC. Translating it yields CASSPSDRPIGYTF.

On this clone itself: The junction shows a germline mismatch at one end, possibly a read error. V gene TRBV29-1 combines with J gene TRBJ2-5; 9 bases map to TRBD1. The CDR3 contains 14 residues. From germline, CDR1 is SQVTM and CDR2 ANQGSEA. Here the CDR3 DNA reads TGTAGCGTCGGGACAGGGAGTTTACAAGAGACCCAGTACTTC. It translates to CSVGTGSLQETQYF.